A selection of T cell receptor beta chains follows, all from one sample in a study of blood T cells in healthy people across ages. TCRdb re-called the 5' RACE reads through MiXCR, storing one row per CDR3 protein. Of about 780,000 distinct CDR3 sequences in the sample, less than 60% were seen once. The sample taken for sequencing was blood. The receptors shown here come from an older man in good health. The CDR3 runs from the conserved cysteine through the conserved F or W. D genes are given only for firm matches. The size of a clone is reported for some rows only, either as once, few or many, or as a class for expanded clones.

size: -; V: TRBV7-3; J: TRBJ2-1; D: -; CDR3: CASSLTPGFSYNEQFF; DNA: TGTGCCAGCAGCTTAACGCCGGGCTTCTCCTACAATGAGCAGTTCTTC
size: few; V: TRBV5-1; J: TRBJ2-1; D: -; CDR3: CASSLGQQFF; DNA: TGCGCCAGCAGCTTGGGTCAGCAGTTCTTC
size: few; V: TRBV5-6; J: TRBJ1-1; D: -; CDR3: CASSLNWGNTEAFF; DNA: TGTGCCAGCAGCTTGAATTGGGGGAACACTGAAGCTTTCTTT
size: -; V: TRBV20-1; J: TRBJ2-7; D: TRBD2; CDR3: CSAYPGTSGMGTYEQYF; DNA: TGCAGTGCGTATCCCGGGACTAGCGGGATGGGCACCTACGAGCAGTACTTC
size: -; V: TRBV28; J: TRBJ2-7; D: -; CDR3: CASSQGLQTGSSYEQYF; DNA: TGTGCCAGCAGTCAGGGGTTACAGACCGGCAGCTCCTACGAGCAGTACTTC
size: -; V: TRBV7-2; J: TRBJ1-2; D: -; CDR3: CASSSSYNYGYTF; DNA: TGTGCCAGCAGCTCCAGTTATAACTATGGCTACACCTTC
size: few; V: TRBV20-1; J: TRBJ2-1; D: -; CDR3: CSATPSGAENEQFF; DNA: TGCAGTGCAACTCCATCGGGAGCTGAAAATGAGCAGTTCTTC
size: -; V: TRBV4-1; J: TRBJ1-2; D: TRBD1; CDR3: CASSQGQGAWDYGYTF; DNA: TGCGCCAGCAGCCAAGGCCAGGGGGCGTGGGACTATGGCTACACCTTC
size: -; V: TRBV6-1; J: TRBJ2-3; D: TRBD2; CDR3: CASSDGLAGAARDTQYF; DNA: TGTGCCAGCAGTGATGGGCTAGCGGGGGCGGCCAGGGATACGCAGTATTTT
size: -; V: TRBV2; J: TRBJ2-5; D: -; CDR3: CASIGLAGSGEQYF; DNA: TGTGCCAGCATCGGGCTAGCTGGTTCCGGGGAGCAGTACTTC
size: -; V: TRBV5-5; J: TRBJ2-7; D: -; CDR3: CASSFTVLDRDNEQYF; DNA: TGTGCCAGCAGCTTTACGGTGTTAGACCGCGACAATGAGCAGTACTTC
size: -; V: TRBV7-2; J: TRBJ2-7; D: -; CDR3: CASSLGLGKGDLGYEQYF; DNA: TGTGCCAGCAGCTTAGGATTAGGGAAGGGGGACCTGGGGTACGAGCAGTACTTC
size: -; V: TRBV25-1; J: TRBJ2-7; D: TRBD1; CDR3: CASSALGQREQYF; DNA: TGTGCCAGCAGTGCTTTGGGACAGAGGGAGCAGTACTTC
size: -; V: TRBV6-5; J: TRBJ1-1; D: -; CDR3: CASSRAGLGTEAFF; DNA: TGTGCCAGCTCCAGGGCAGGGTTGGGCACTGAAGCTTTCTTT
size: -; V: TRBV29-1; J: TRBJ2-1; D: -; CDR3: CSARPNSNEQFF; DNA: TGCAGCGCTCGCCCCAACAGCAATGAGCAGTTCTTC
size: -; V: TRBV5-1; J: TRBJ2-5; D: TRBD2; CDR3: CASSFTLAEKQYF; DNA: TGCGCCAGCAGCTTCACACTAGCGGAAAAGCAGTACTTC
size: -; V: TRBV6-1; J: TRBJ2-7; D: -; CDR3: CASSELEASYNEQYF; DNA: TGTGCCAGCAGTGAATTGGAGGCCTCCTACAATGAGCAGTACTTC
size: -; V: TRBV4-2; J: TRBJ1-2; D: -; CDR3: CASSQDAGRSLDYGYTF; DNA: TGTGCCAGCAGCCAAGATGCAGGACGGAGCTTAGACTATGGCTACACCTTC
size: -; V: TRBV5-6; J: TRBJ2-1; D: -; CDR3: CASGTLVDNEQFF; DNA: TGTGCCAGCGGGACATTAGTCGACAATGAGCAGTTCTTC
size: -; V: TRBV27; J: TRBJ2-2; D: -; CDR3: CASSSPRTPRPPDTGELFF; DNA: TGTGCCAGCAGTTCGCCCCGGACTCCGCGACCCCCCGACACCGGGGAGCTGTTTTTT
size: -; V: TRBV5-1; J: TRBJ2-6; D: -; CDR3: CASSNRHTGGANVLTF; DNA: TGCGCCAGCAGCAACAGACATACGGGGGGGGCCAACGTCCTGACTTTC
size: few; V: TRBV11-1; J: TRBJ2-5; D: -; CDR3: CASSHIPPGPQETQYF; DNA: TGTGCCAGCAGCCACATCCCGCCAGGGCCCCAAGAGACCCAGTACTTC
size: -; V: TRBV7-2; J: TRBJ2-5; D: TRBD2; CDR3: CANSLAGTTQETQYF; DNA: TGTGCCAACAGCTTAGCCGGGACTACCCAAGAGACCCAGTACTTC
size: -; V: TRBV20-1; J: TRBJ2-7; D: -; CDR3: CSARDAGGLSYEQYF; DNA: TGCAGTGCTAGAGATGCAGGAGGCCTCTCCTACGAGCAGTACTTC
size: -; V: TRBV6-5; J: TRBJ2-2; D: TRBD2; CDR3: CASRAGGATGELFF; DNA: TGTGCCAGCCGGGCGGGGGGCGCTACCGGGGAGCTGTTTTTT
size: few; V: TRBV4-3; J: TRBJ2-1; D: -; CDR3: CASSQDLTSRRFF; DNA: TGCGCCAGCAGCCAAGATCTTACTAGCAGACGGTTCTTC
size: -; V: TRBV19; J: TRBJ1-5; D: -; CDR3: CASRGDNNLQPQHF; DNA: TGTGCCAGTAGGGGGGACAACAACTTGCAGCCCCAGCATTTT
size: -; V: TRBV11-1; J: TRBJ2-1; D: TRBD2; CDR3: CASSPTLSGVRQFF; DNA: TGTGCCAGCAGCCCGACCCTGAGCGGGGTTCGTCAGTTCTTC
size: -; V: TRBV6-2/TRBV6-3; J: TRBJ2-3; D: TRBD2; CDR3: CASTEGRETDTQYF; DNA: TGTGCCAGCACCGAGGGGCGGGAGACAGATACGCAGTATTTT
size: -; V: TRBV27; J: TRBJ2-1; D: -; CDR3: CASSLLGGYTSSYNEQFF; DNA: TGTGCCAGCAGTTTATTGGGCGGGTACACGAGCTCCTACAATGAGCAGTTCTTC
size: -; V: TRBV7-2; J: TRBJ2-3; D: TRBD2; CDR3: CASSWGGLGNADTQYF; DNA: TGTGCCAGCAGCTGGGGGGGACTAGGGAACGCGGATACGCAGTATTTT